The 26 T cell receptor beta chains presented below share a single source sample, sequenced in a study of immune evolution from preneoplasia to lung adenocarcinoma. Produced via immunoSEQ multiplex PCR; TCRdb's table is partial and in-frame only. The repertoire holds approximately 4,900 clones, with around 82% as singletons. The sequenced sample consisted of FFPE minimally invasive lung adenocarcinoma tissue. Receptors were obtained from a person aged 70 to 79 with lung adenocarcinoma.

The chain has TRBV5-1 and TRBJ1-2; 10 bases match TRBD1. The junction had 10 bases not matched to a gene; V was cut back by 5 bases and J by 6 bases. CDR3 length equals 15 residues. The germline V gene encodes CDR1 SGHRS and CDR2 YFSETQ. DNA for the CDR3: TGCGCCAGCAGTTCGCTCGCCGGGACAGGGGATGGCTACACCTTC. It translates to CASSSLAGTGDGYTF. The entire variable domain, with the rest obtained from reference TRBV5-1 and TRBJ1-2, is as follows: KAGVTQTPRYLIKTRGQQVTLSCSPISGHRSVSWYQQTPGQGLQFLFEYFSETQRNKGNFPGRFSGRQFSNSRSEMNVSTLELGDSALYLCASSSLAGTGDGYTFGSGTRLTVV.

This clone has a single count. The V and J genes are TRBV19 and TRBJ1-2, with D possibly TRBD1 on 5 matching bases. CDR1 and CDR2 (germline): LNHDA, SQIVND (reference sequence). The CDR3 has 15 amino acids. V was pared by 5 bases and J by 3 bases, with 16 bases between. The CDR3 bases are TGTGCCAGTAGTGCCCCGGGGCGAACGGACTATGGCTACACCTTC. Protein product: CASSAPGRTDYGYTF.

The chain has TRBV19 and TRBJ1-2; a possible D gene is TRBD1 (5 bases). V dropped 4 bases and J dropped 4 bases, with 25 bases sitting between them. The length of the CDR3 is 18 residues. Germline CDR1 reads LNHDA; CDR2 reads SQIVND (reference sequence). DNA of the CDR3: TGTGCCAGTAGTACCCGATCCGGAAAGGGGCCTCGGGGCTATGGCTACACCTTC. As protein: CASSTRSGKGPRGYGYTF.

This chain links TRBV6-1 with TRBJ1-2; no definite D call. The CDR3 runs 16 residues. Germline CDR1 reads MNHNS; CDR2 reads SASEGT. Between the trimmed V and J ends, which lost 4 bases and 4 bases, there was a span of 19 bases. This CDR3 reads CASSGRAYSTSYGYTF. CDR3 sequence (DNA): TGTGCCAGCAGTGGGAGGGCTTACTCTACTAGCTATGGCTACACCTTC.

The rearrangement uses TRBV10-1 and TRBJ2-3, with 7 bases fitting TRBD2. After removal of 4 bases from V and 2 bases from J, the junction contained 3 bases not matched to a gene. The CDR3 is 14 residues long. CDR1 and CDR2 from the germline V gene are WNHNN and SYGVQD (reference sequence). The CDR3: CASSAREDTDTQYF. Here the CDR3 DNA reads TGCGCCAGCAGTGCCCGGGAGGACACAGATACGCAGTATTTT.

The chain uses TRBV6-6 and TRBJ2-6, with 8 nucleotides matching TRBD1. V gave up 10 bases and J gave up 2 bases; unmatched junction bases: 4. CDR3 size: 14 residues. Germline V gene data show CDR1 as MNHNY and CDR2 as SVGAGI (reference sequence). CDR3 sequence (DNA): TGTGCCACGATGACAGGGGCTGGGGCCAACGTCCTGACTTTC. Its protein is CATMTGAGANVLTF.

This chain links TRBV6-5 with TRBJ2-7, with D possibly being TRBD1 (5 bases). The CDR3 is 14 amino acids. The V gene's germline CDR1 is MNHEY and CDR2 SVGAGI. With 5 bases removed from V and 3 bases from J, the gap between germline ends came to 14 bases. In nucleotides, the CDR3 is TGTGCCAGCAGTCCCCAGGGCCGGAGCTACGAGCAGTACTTC. This codes for CASSPQGRSYEQYF.

The V and J genes are TRBV5-6 and TRBJ2-7; D possibly corresponds to TRBD2 (6 bases). The ends were cut back, 4 bases at V and 2 bases at J, with 13 bases in the middle. The germline V gene encodes CDR1 SGHDT and CDR2 YYEEEE. The CDR3 loop spans 14 amino acids. The CDR3: CASSPLEGAYEQYF. CDR3 nucleotides: TGTGCCAGCAGCCCCCTGGAGGGAGCCTACGAGCAGTACTTC.

The V gene is TRBV7-3, the J gene TRBJ2-1; tentative D call: TRBD1 (6 bases). The CDR3 contains 15 residues. Germline V CDR1 and CDR2: SGHTA, FQGTGA. V lost 4 bases and J lost 7, with 17 bases in between. DNA for the CDR3: TGTGCCAGCAGCTGGGGACACTCGGCCCAAAATGAGCAGTTCTTC. Its translation: CASSWGHSAQNEQFF.

This chain joins TRBV5-4 and TRBJ2-2; 10 positions match TRBD2. V was pared by 3 bases and J by 2 bases, with 7 bases of the junction left unmatched. Germline V lookup: CDR1 SGHNT, CDR2 YYREEE (reference sequence). The CDR3 loop spans 17 amino acids. The CDR3 sequence: CASSWGGLAVNTGELFF. The DNA of the CDR3 is TGTGCCAGCAGCTGGGGCGGACTAGCGGTTAACACCGGGGAGCTGTTTTTT.

V gene TRBV4-1 combines with J gene TRBJ2-5, with unresolved D. The CDR3 has 15 residues. CDR1 and CDR2 (germline): MGHRA, YSYEKL. V was shortened by 1 base and J by 2 bases, with 11 bases between the two germline ends. The CDR3 protein is CASSQAPQNQETQYF. CDR3 coding DNA: TGCGCCAGCAGCCAAGCTCCCCAGAATCAAGAGACCCAGTACTTC.

This rearrangement joins TRBV11-3 to TRBJ2-1; 9 bases agree with TRBD2. Trimming took 1 base from V and 10 from J; bases not matched to a gene: 8. Germline V CDR1 and CDR2: SGHNT, YENEEA. The CDR3 spans 15 residues. CDR3 DNA sequence: TGTGCCAGCAGCTTAGGTGGGACTAGCTCCGGGGAGCAGTTCTTC. Its protein product is CASSLGGTSSGEQFF.

CDR3 loop: CASSFTPTNEKLFF. For the CDR3, the DNA is TGTGCCAGCAGCTTTACCCCAACTAATGAAAAACTGTTTTTT. This rearrangement joins TRBV5-5 to TRBJ1-4; no clear D gene. This CDR3 has 14 residues. Between the trimmed V and J ends, which lost 2 bases and 0 bases, there was a span of 5 bases. The germline gives CDR1 SGHKS, CDR2 YYEKEE (reference sequence).

The chain has TRBV27 and TRBJ1-5; 7 bases match TRBD1. This CDR3 is 15 amino acids long. Unmatched junction bases numbered 1, after V lost 2 bases and J lost 0 bases. Germline CDR1 and CDR2: MNHEY and SMNVEV (reference sequence). This CDR3 reads CASSLNRGSNQPQHF. The CDR3 nucleotides read TGTGCCAGCAGTTTAAACAGGGGTAGCAATCAGCCCCAGCATTTT.

In its sample, this clone was seen a few times. V and J are TRBV5-1 and TRBJ2-2; the match to TRBD2 covers 12 bases. This CDR3 is built from 17 residues. Germline assignment: CDR1 SGHRS and CDR2 YFSETQ. J gave up 5 bases and V 4 bases, and 9 bases lay outside the gene matches. As DNA, the CDR3 is TGCGCCAGCAGCCCTATTCCTAGCGGGAGGGAAACCGGGGAGCTGTTTTTT. Protein sequence: CASSPIPSGRETGELFF.

The chain carries TRBV5-1 and TRBJ2-2; D might be TRBD2 (5 bases). The V gene's germline CDR1 is SGHRS and CDR2 YFSETQ. The CDR3 has 17 residues. The ends were cut back, 0 bases at V and 4 bases at J, with 16 bases in the middle. CDR3 sequence (DNA): TGCGCCAGCAGCTTGGCCAACGGAGTAAGCGGCACCGGGGAGCTGTTTTTT. Encoded protein: CASSLANGVSGTGELFF.

This sequence joins TRBV5-1 and TRBJ2-7; 8 positions agree with TRBD2. The V gene end was trimmed by 4 bases and the J gene end by 3 bases; junction bases not matched to a gene: 3. CDR3 length: 13 amino acids. Germline V CDR1 and CDR2: SGHRS, YFSETQ. CDR3 sequence reads: CASSLSGDYEQYF. Written as DNA, the CDR3 is TGCGCCAGCAGCCTTAGCGGGGACTACGAGCAGTACTTC.

This chain uses TRBV6-5 with TRBJ1-1; D gene uncertain. Per germline, CDR1 MNHEY and CDR2 SVGAGI. There are 15 residues in the CDR3. The V end lost 6 bases, the J end lost 0 bases, and 14 bases lay between the germline ends. CDR3 region: CASRNANSVNTEAFF. DNA of the CDR3: TGTGCCAGCAGAAACGCGAACTCAGTGAACACTGAAGCTTTCTTT.

The chain combines TRBV18 with TRBJ1-5, with D unresolved. This CDR3 has 15 residues. Germline CDR1 reads KGHSH; CDR2 reads LQKENI. Deletions cut 2 bases from V and 7 bases from J, with 15 bases between. CDR3: CASSPEYDGSQPQHF. The DNA of the CDR3 is TGTGCCAGCTCACCAGAGTATGACGGATCACAGCCCCAGCATTTT.

Of note for this clone: A single base separates this from a much larger clone, so it may be a read error. The DNA of the CDR3 is TGCGCCAGCAGCTTGACTAGCGGGAGTACCGGGGAGCTGTTTTTT. This gives the protein CASSLTSGSTGELFF. The chain uses TRBV5-1 and TRBJ2-2; 11 bases fit TRBD2. Germline V lookup: CDR1 SGHRS, CDR2 YFSETQ. With 1 base clipped from V and 5 bases from J, the junction kept 1 base outside the gene matches. This CDR3 is 15 amino acids long.

This rearrangement joins TRBV5-4 to TRBJ2-5, with TRBD2 identical over 8 bases. V shed 1 base and J 5 bases; nucleotides not matched to a gene: 7. Germline assignment: CDR1 SGHNT and CDR2 YYREEE (reference sequence). This CDR3 comprises 15 residues. CDR3 region: CASSLRTGLGETQYF. The CDR3 DNA sequence: TGTGCCAGCAGCTTGCGGACGGGACTAGGGGAGACCCAGTACTTC. Together with reference TRBV5-4 and TRBJ2-5, the CDR3 gives the full variable domain: ETGVTQSPTHLIKTRGQQVTLRCSSQSGHNTVSWYQQALGQGPQFIFQYYREEENGRGNFPPRFSGLQFPNYSSELNVNALELDDSALYLCASSLRTGLGETQYFGPGTRLLVL.

The chain has TRBV6-1 and TRBJ1-1; weak D call: TRBD1 (5 bases). Germline lookup yields CDR1 MNHNS and CDR2 SASEGT. The CDR3 sequence is 14 residues long. Trimming took off 6 bases at V and 0 bases at J, with 11 bases between the two ends. The CDR3 DNA sequence: TGTGCCAGCAGCCGGGACCCTCTGAACACTGAAGCTTTCTTT. It encodes CASSRDPLNTEAFF.

The chain has TRBV5-3 and TRBJ2-7, with 11 bases aligning to TRBD1. TRBV5-3 is an ORF for which the function is uncertain. CDR3 length: 15 residues. J lost 4 bases, V lost 3 bases, and 6 bases had no gene match. The chain's CDR3 is CARSWVGQGGYEQYF. The CDR3 bases are TGTGCCAGAAGCTGGGTGGGACAGGGGGGTTACGAGCAGTACTTC.

The rearrangement links TRBV6-1 to TRBJ2-7; D remains ambiguous. The CDR3 covers 11 residues. V lost 2 bases to trimming and J lost 6 bases, with 5 bases between them. The germline V gene encodes CDR1 MNHNS and CDR2 SASEGT. The DNA for the CDR3 is TGTGCCAGCAGTGAACAGGTCGAGCAGTACTTC. Its protein is CASSEQVEQYF.

The rearrangement uses TRBV2 and TRBJ2-1; 14 bases are a match to TRBD2. CDR3 length equals 16 residues. The junction had 6 bases not matched to a gene; V was cut back by 7 bases and J by 4 bases. Germline V gives CDR1 SNHLY, CDR2 FYNNEI. CDR3 in amino acids: CASIPRTSGRYNEQFF. CDR3 nucleotides: TGTGCCAGCATCCCTAGGACTAGCGGGAGGTACAATGAGCAGTTCTTC.

V and J are TRBV4-1 and TRBJ2-1; TRBD1 is a possible D gene (5 bases). Germline V gene sequence: CDR1 MGHRA, CDR2 YSYEKL. The CDR3 covers 12 residues. V was cut by 3 bases and J by 10 bases, with 10 bases left in between. In DNA form, the CDR3 reads TGCGCCAGCAGCCAGGCAGGGAAGGAGCAGTTCTTC. This encodes CASSQAGKEQFF.